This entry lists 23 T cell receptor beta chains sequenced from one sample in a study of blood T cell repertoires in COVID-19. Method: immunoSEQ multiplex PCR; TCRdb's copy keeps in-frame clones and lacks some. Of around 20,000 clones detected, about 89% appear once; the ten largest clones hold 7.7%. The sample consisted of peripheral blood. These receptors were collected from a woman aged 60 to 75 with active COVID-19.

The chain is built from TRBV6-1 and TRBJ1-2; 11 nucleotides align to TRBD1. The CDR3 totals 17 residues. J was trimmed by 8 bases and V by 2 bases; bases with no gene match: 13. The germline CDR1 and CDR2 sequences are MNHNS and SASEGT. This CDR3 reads CASSEQTPRGQGVGYTF. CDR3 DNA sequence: TGTGCCAGCAGTGAACAAACTCCGCGGGGACAGGGGGTAGGCTACACCTTC.

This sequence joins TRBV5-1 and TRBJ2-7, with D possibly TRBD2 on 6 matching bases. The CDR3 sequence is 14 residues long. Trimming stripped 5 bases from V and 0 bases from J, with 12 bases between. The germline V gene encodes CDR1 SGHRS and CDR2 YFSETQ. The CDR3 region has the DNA TGCGCCAGCAGACCGGAGCGGGTCTCCTACGAGCAGTACTTC. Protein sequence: CASRPERVSYEQYF.

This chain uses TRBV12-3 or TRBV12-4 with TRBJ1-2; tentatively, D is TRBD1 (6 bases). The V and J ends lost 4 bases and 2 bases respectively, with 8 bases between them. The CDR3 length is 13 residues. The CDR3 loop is CASSWGQNYGYTF. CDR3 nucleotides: TGTGCCAGCAGTTGGGGGCAGAACTATGGCTACACCTTC.

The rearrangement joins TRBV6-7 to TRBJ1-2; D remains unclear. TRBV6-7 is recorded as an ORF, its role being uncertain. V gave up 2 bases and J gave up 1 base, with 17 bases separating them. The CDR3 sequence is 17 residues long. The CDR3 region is CASSYLCGWGDNYGYTF. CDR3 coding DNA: TGTGCCAGCAGTTACCTTTGTGGGTGGGGAGATAACTATGGCTACACCTTC.

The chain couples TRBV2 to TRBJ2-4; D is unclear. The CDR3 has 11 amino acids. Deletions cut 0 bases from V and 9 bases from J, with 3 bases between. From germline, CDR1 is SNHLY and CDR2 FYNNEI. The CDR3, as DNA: TGTGCCAGCAGTGAAGCCGGCATTCAGTACTTC. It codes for CASSEAGIQYF.

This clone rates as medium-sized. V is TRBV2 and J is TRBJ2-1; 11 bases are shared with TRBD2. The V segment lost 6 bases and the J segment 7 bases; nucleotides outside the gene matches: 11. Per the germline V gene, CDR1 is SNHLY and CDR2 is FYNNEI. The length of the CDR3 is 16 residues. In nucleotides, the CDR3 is TGTGCCAGCAGCGACCATAGCGGGGGGGATAAGAATGAGCAGTTCTTC. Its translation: CASSDHSGGDKNEQFF.

The CDR3 region is CSVQSRGFGEKLFF. The CDR3 DNA follows: TGCAGCGTCCAGAGTCGAGGTTTCGGTGAAAAACTGTTTTTT. The gene calls are TRBV29-1 and TRBJ1-4, with no clear D. The germline V gene has CDR1 SQVTM and CDR2 ANQGSEA. V was shortened by 6 bases and J by 7 bases, with 18 bases between the two germline ends. The length of the CDR3 is 14 residues.

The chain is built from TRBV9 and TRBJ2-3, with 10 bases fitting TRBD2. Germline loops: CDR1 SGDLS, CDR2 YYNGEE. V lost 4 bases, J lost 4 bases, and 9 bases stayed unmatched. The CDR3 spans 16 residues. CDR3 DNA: TGTGCCAGCAGCCCAAACCTAGCGGGGGCGGCAGATACGCAGTATTTT. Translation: CASSPNLAGAADTQYF.

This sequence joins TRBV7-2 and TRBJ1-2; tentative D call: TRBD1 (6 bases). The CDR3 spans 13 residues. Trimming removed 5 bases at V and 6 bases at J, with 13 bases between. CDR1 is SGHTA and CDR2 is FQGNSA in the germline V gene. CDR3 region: CASSATRDNGYTF. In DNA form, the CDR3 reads TGTGCCAGCAGCGCCACCCGGGACAATGGCTACACCTTC.

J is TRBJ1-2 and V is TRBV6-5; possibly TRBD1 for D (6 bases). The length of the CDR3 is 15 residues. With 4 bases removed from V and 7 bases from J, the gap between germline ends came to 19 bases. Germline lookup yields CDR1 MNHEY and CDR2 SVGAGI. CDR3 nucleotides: TGTGCCAGCAGTTTAGGGACAAAAGAAGGAGGTGGCTACACCTTC. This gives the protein CASSLGTKEGGGYTF.

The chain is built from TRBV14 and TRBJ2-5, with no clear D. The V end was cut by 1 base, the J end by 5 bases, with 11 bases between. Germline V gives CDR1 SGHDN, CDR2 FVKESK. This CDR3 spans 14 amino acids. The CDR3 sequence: CASSQGARSETQYF. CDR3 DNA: TGTGCCAGCAGCCAAGGGGCCAGGTCGGAGACCCAGTACTTC.

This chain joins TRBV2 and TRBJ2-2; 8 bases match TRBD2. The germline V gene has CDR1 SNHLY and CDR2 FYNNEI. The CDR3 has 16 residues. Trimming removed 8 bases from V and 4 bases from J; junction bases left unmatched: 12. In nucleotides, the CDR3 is TGTGCCAGCTCTCGTTCGGGGGGGTCTGCCACCGGGGAGCTGTTTTTT. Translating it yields CASSRSGGSATGELFF.

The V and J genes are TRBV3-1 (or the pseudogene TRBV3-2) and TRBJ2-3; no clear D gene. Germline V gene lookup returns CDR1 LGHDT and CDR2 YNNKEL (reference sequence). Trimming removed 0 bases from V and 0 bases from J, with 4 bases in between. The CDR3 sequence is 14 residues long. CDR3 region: CASSQDSSTDTQYF. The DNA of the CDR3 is TGTGCCAGCAGCCAAGACAGTAGCACAGATACGCAGTATTTT.

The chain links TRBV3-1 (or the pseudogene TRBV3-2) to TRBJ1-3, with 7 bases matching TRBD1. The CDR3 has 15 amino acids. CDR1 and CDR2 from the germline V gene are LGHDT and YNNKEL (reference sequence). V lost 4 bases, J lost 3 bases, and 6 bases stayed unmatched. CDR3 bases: TGTGCCAGCAGCCTACTACAGGGGTTTGGAAACACCATATATTTT. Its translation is CASSLLQGFGNTIYF.

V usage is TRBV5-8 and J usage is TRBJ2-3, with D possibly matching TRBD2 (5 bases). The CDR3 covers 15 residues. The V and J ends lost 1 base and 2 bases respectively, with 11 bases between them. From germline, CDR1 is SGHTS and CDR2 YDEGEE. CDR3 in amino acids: CASSLRYRDTDTQYF. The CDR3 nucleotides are TGTGCCAGCAGCTTGCGATATCGGGACACAGATACGCAGTATTTT. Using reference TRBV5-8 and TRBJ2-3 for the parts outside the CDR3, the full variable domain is EAGVTQSPTHLIKTRGQQATLRCSPISGHTSVYWYQQALGLGLQFLLWYDEGEERNRGNFPPRFSGRQFPNYSSELNVNALELEDSALYLCASSLRYRDTDTQYFGPGTRLTVL.

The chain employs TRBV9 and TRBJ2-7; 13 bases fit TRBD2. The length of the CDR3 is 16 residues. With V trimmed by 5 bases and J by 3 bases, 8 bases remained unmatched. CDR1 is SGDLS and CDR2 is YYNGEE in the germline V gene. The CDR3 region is CASSTSGGADLYEQYF. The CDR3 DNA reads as TGTGCCAGCAGTACTAGCGGGGGGGCTGACCTCTACGAGCAGTACTTC.

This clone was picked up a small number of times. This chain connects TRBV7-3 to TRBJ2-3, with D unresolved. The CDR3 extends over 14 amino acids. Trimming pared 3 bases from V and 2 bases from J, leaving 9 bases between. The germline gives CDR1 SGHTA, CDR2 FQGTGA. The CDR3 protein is CASSLTPNTDTQYF. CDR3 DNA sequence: TGTGCCAGCAGCTTGACACCAAACACAGATACGCAGTATTTT.

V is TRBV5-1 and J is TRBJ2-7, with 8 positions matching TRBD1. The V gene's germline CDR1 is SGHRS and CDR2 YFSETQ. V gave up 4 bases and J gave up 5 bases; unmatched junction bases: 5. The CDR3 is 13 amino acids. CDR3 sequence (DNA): TGCGCCAGCAGCCCGGGACAGGAGGACGAGCAGTACTTC. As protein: CASSPGQEDEQYF.

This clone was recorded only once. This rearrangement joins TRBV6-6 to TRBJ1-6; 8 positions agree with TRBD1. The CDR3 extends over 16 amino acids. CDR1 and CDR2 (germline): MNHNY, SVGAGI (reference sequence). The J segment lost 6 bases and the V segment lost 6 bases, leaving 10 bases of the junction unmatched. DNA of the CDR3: TGTGCCAGCAGCGACCCCAGGGGGCAAGGTAATTCACCCCTCCACTTT. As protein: CASSDPRGQGNSPLHF.

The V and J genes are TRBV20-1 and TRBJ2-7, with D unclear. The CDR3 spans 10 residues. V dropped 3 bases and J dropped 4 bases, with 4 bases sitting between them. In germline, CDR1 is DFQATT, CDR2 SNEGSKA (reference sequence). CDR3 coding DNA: TGCAGTGCTAGCGGGTACGAGCAGTACTTC. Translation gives CSASGYEQYF.

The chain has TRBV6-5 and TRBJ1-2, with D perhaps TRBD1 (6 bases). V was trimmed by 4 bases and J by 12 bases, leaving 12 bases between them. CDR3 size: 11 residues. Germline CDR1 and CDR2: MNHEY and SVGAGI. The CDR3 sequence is CASSSGQYHTF. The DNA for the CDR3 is TGTGCCAGCAGTTCCGGACAGTATCACACCTTC.

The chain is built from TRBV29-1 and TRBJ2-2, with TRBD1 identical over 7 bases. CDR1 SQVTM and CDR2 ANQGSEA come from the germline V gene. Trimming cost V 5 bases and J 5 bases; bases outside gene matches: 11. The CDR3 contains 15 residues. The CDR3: CSVNQGDRSTGELFF. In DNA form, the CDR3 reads TGCAGCGTTAATCAGGGGGACAGAAGTACCGGGGAGCTGTTTTTT.

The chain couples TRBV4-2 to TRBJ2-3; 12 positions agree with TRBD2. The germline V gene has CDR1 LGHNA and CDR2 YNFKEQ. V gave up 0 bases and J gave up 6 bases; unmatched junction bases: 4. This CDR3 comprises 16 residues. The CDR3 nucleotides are TGTGCCAGCAGCCAAGATCCGACTAGCGGGGGTGATACGCAGTATTTT. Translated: CASSQDPTSGGDTQYF.